This T cell receptor (beta chain) came from a study of shared clonotypes between healthy human individuals. The germline V gene has CDR1 SNHLY and CDR2 FYNNEI. The CDR3 length is 15 residues. The V gene end was trimmed by 8 bases and the J gene end by 0 bases; junction bases not matched to a gene: 5. Here immunoSEQ multiplex PCR was the method, and the copy in TCRdb shows in-frame clones only, minus some. The profile covers fewer than 650,000 clones, with around 78% appearing a single time and 10% to 15% taken by the ten largest. This clone is a singleton in its sample. Source material: PBMCs. This TCR came from a woman between 40 and 50 years old in good health. Some clones in this sample may be carry-over from other donors' samples. The chain joins TRBV2 to TRBJ2-3, with TRBD1 matching 10 bases. CDR3 bases: TGTGCCAGCGTGCGGACAGGGGGTAGCACAGATACGCAGTATTTT. Translated: CASVRTGGSTDTQYF.